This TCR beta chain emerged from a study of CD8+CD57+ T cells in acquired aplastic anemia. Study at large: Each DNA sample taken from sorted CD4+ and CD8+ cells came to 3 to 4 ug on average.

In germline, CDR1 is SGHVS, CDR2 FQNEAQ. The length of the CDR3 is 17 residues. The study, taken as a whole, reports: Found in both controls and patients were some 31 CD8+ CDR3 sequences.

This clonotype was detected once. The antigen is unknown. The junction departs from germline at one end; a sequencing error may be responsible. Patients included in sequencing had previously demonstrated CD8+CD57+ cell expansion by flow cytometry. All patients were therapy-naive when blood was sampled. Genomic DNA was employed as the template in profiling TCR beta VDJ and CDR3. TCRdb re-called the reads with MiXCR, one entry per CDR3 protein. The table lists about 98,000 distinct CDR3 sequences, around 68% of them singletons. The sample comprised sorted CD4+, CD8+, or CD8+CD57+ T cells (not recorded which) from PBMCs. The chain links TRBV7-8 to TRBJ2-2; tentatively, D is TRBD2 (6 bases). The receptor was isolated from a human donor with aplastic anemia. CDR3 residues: CASSSRGAGKNTGELFF. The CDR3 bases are TGTGCCAGCAGCTCCAGAGGTGCGGGAAAGAACACCGGGGAGTTGTTTTTT.